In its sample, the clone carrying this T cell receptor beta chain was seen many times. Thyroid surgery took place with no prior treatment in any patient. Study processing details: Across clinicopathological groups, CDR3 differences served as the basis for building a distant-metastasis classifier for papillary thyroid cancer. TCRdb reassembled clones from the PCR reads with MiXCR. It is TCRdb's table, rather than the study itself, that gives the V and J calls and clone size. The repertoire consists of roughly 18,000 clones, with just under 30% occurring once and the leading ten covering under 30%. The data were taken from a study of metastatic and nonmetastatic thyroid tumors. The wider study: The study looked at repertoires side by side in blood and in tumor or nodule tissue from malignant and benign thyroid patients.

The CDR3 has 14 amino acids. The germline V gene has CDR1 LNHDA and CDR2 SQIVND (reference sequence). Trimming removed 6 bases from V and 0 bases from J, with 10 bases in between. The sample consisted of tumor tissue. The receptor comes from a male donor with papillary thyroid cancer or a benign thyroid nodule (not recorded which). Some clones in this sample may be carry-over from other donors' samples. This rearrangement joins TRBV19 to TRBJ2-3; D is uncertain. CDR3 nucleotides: TGTGCCAGTAGGGACGGTTCTAGCACAGATACGCAGTATTTT. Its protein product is CASRDGSSTDTQYF.